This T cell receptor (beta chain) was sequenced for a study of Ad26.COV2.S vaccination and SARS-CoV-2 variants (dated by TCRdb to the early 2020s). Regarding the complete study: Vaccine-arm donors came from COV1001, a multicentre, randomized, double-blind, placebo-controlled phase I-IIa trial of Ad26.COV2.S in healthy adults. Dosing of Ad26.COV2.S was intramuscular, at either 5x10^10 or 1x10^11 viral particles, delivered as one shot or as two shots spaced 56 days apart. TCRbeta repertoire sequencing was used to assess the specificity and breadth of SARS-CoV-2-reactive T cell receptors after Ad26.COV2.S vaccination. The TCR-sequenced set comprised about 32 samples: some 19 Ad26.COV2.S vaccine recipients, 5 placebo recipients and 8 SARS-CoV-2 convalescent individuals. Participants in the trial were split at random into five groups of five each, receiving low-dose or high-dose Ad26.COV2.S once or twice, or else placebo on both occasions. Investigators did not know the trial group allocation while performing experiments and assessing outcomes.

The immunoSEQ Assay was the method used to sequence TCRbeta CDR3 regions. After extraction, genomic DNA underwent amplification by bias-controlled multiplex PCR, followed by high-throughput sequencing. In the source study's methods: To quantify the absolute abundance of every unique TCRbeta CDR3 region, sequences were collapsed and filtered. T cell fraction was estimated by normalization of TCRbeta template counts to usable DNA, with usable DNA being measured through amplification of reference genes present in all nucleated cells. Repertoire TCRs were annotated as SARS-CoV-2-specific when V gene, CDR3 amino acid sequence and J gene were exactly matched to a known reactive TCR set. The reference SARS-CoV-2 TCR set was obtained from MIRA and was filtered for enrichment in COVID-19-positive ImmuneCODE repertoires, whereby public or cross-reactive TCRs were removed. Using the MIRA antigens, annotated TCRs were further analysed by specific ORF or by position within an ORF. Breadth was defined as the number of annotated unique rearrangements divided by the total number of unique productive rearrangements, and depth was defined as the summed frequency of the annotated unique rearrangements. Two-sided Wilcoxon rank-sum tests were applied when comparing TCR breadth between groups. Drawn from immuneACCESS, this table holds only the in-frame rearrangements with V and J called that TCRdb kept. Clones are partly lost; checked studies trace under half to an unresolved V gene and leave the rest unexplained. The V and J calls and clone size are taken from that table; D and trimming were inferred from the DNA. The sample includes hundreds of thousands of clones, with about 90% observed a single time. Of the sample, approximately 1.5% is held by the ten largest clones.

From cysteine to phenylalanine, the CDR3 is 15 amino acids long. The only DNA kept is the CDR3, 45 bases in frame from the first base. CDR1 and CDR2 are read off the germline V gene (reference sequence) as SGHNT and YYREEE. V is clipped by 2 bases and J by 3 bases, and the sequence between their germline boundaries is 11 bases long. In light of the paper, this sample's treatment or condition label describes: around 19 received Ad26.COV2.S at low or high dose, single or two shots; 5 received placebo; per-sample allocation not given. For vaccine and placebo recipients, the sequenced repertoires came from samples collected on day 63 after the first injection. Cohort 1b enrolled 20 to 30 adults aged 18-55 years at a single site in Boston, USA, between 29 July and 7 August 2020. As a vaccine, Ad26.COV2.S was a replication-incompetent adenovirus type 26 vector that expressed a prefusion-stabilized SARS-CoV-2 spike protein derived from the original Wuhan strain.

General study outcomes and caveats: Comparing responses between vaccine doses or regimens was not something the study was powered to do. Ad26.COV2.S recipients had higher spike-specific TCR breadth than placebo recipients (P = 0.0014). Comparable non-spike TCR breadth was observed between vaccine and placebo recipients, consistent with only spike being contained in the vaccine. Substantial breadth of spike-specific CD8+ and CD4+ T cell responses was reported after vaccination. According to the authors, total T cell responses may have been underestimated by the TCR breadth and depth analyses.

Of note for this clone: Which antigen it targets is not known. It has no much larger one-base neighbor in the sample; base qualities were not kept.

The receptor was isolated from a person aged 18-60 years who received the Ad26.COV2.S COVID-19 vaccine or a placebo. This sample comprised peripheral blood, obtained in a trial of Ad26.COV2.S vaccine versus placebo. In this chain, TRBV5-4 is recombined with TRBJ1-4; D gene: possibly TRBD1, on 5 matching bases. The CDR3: CASSFGGTANEKLFF. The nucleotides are TGTGCCAGCAGCTTCGGAGGGACTGCTAATGAAAAACTGTTTTTT.